This T cell receptor beta chain was obtained from a study of T cell responses to AZD1222 COVID-19 vaccine. The germline V gene encodes CDR1 SGHRS and CDR2 YFSETQ. V lost 0 bases and J lost 4, with 8 bases in between. This CDR3 has 15 amino acids. Whole-study findings and limits: Repertoire sampling was restricted to post-peak T cell response timepoints. Females outnumbered males among donors, who were mostly white British; clonal diversity was possibly underestimated.

Produced via immunoSEQ multiplex PCR; TCRdb's table is partial and in-frame only. Among 150,000 to 200,000 clones listed, around 89% were seen once. A note on this clone: The antigen is unknown.

The TCR comes from an adult in good health. The material sequenced was peripheral blood, taken on day 0 of AZD1222 vaccination. This chain links TRBV5-1 with TRBJ1-6; TRBD1 might be the D (6 bases). In DNA form, the CDR3 reads TGCGCCAGCAGCTTGGGGCAGGGGTATAATTCACCCCTCCACTTT. Translation: CASSLGQGYNSPLHF.